The next 6 T cell receptor beta chains were all read from a single sample in a study of response to subunit inactivated influenza vaccine. TCRdb reanalysed the RT-PCR reads using MiXCR and keeps one entry per CDR3 protein. The sample contains hundreds of thousands of distinct CDR3 sequences, 7.5% to 8.5% of which appear only once. Sample: PBMCs from blood, taken less than 25 months after vaccination. The receptors here all came from a man between 45 and 75 years old who received an inactivated influenza vaccine.

J is TRBJ2-5 and V is TRBV10-3, with D perhaps matching TRBD1 (5 bases). Germline V gives CDR1 ENHRY, CDR2 SYGVKD. CDR3 length: 14 amino acids. The V gene lost 2 bases and the J gene lost 0 bases, with 7 bases spanning the gap. This CDR3 is CAISEGRDQETQYF. In nucleotides, the CDR3 is TGTGCCATCAGTGAGGGCAGGGACCAAGAGACCCAGTACTTC.

The chain combines TRBV11-2 with TRBJ2-3; the D gene is possibly TRBD2 (5 bases). The CDR3 has 16 amino acids. CDR1 and CDR2 from the germline V gene are SGHAT and FQNNGV. Trimming shortened V by 2 bases and J by 0 bases, and 12 bases separated the two germline ends. DNA of the CDR3: TGTGCCAGCAGCTTACAGCTCCGAGGGAGCACAGATACGCAGTATTTT. It specifies CASSLQLRGSTDTQYF. Full variable domain (outside the CDR3, taken from reference TRBV11-2 and TRBJ2-3): EAGVAQSPRYKIIEKRQSVAFWCNPISGHATLYWYQQILGQGPKLLIQFQNNGVVDDSQLPKDRFSAERLKGVDSTLKIQPAKLEDSAVYLCASSLQLRGSTDTQYFGPGTRLTVL.

The chain carries TRBV7-2 and TRBJ2-7; 7 bases line up with TRBD1. This CDR3 has 12 amino acids. Germline trimming cut 5 bases from V and 6 bases from J; bases unmatched to any gene: 4. The germline V gene has CDR1 SGHTA and CDR2 FQGNSA. CDR3 amino acids: CASSQTGVEQYF. CDR3 in DNA: TGTGCCAGCAGCCAAACAGGGGTCGAGCAGTACTTC. Complete variable domain (other parts from reference TRBV7-2 and TRBJ2-7): GAGVSQSPSNKVTEKGKDVELRCDPISGHTALYWYRQSLGQGLEFLIYFQGNSAPDKSGLPSDRFSAERTGGSVSTLTIQRTQQEDSAVYLCASSQTGVEQYFGPGTRLTVT.

The CDR3 here is CASKFGQDYGYTF. The CDR3 bases are TGTGCCAGCAAGTTTGGCCAGGACTATGGCTACACCTTC. This sequence joins TRBV6-5 and TRBJ1-2; D is unclear. Trimming removed 7 bases at V and 3 bases at J, with 12 bases between. The germline V gene has CDR1 MNHEY and CDR2 SVGAGI. The CDR3 extends over 13 amino acids.

This clonotype was counted only a few times. The chain couples TRBV14 to TRBJ2-2; maybe TRBD1 (6 bases). CDR1 SGHDN and CDR2 FVKESK come from the germline V gene. Trimming removed 6 bases at V and 4 bases at J, with 15 bases between. The CDR3 loop spans 15 amino acids. The CDR3 DNA is TGTGCCAGCAGTCCGCTGGGGGCGGTCACCGGGGAGCTGTTTTTT. Its translation is CASSPLGAVTGELFF.

This clonotype was observed many times. The V and J genes are TRBV7-2 and TRBJ2-7; TRBD2 aligns across 10 bases. Unmatched junction bases numbered 1, after V lost 2 bases and J lost 6 bases. CDR1 is SGHTA, CDR2 FQGNSA, per germline. This CDR3 is built from 13 residues. The CDR3 spells CASSLIAGGEQYF. The CDR3 nucleotides read TGTGCCAGCAGCTTAATAGCGGGAGGCGAGCAGTACTTC. Full variable domain (missing parts from reference TRBV7-2 and TRBJ2-7): GAGVSQSPSNKVTEKGKDVELRCDPISGHTALYWYRQSLGQGLEFLIYFQGNSAPDKSGLPSDRFSAERTGGSVSTLTIQRTQQEDSAVYLCASSLIAGGEQYFGPGTRLTVT.